The 11 T cell receptor beta chains below all came from one sample that was sequenced in a study of CD4 and CD8 cells across lung adenocarcinoma regions. TCRdb processed the PCR reads anew with MiXCR; each CDR3 protein has one entry. The profile shows 9,500 to 13,000 distinct CDR3 sequences, approximately 50% of them singletons. Sequences were obtained from CD8+ T cells from the margin of a lung tumor. The receptors originated from a male donor with lung adenocarcinoma. The CD4 and CD8 labels of this study may be unreliable.

This clonotype ranks as medium-sized. The chain is built from TRBV6-1 and TRBJ2-4; no clear D. V lost 1 base and J lost 2, with 9 bases in between. The V gene's germline CDR1 is MNHNS and CDR2 SASEGT. The CDR3 is 15 amino acids. The CDR3 DNA follows: TGTGCCAGCAGTGAAGAGCTGGGAACCAAAAACATTCAGTACTTC. Translated: CASSEELGTKNIQYF.

Only a few counts were recorded for this clonotype. J is TRBJ2-2 and V is TRBV5-1; D is perhaps TRBD1 or TRBD2 (5 bases each). The germline V and J ends were trimmed by 7 bases and 9 bases, with 22 bases remaining between them. Germline assignment: CDR1 SGHRS and CDR2 YFSETQ. The CDR3 length is 15 residues. The DNA for the CDR3 is TGCGCCAGCGTTCCGGGACCCTCTAAATCTTGGGAGCTGTTTTTT. Protein: CASVPGPSKSWELFF.

By share, this clonotype ranks as medium-sized (0.01 to 0.1%). This rearrangement joins TRBV10-2 to TRBJ1-1; TRBD1 aligns across 7 bases. The junction had 9 bases not matched to a gene; V was cut back by 4 bases and J by 4 bases. The CDR3 spans 15 residues. Germline CDR1 WSHSY, CDR2 SAAADI. CDR3 DNA sequence: TGCGCCAGCAGTGGGGGGCGGGCAGGGGGCACTGAAGCTTTCTTT. It encodes CASSGGRAGGTEAFF.

This clonotype was detected only once. The missing conserved phenylalanine or tryptophan at the end of this CDR3 makes a read error likely. The chain carries TRBV6-1 and TRBJ2-5; D assignment may be TRBD1 or TRBD2 (6 bases each). The better agreement between TRBJ2-1 and the DNA end casts doubt on the J call. The CDR3 totals 15 residues. Germline lookup yields CDR1 MNHNS and CDR2 SASEGT. The CDR3 nucleotides are TGTGCCAGCAGTGAAGGAGAGGGGGAGGTGTGGACCCAGTTCTCG. The encoded protein is CASSEGEGEVWTQFS.

The V gene is TRBV6-5, the J gene TRBJ2-5; D is ambiguous. The CDR3 runs to 13 residues. Germline lookup yields CDR1 MNHEY and CDR2 SVGAGI. Between the trimmed V and J ends, which lost 4 bases and 1 base, there was a span of 7 bases. CDR3 amino acids: CASSSQIQETQYF. In DNA form, the CDR3 reads TGTGCCAGCAGTTCCCAGATCCAAGAGACCCAGTACTTC.

V gene TRBV6-1 combines with J gene TRBJ2-3; possibly TRBD2 for D (7 bases). CDR1 is MNHNS and CDR2 is SASEGT in the germline V gene. The CDR3 has 16 residues. Trimming removed 8 bases at V and 1 base at J, with 19 bases between. CDR3 in amino acids: CASGGGGGPGTDTQYF. CDR3 coding DNA: TGTGCCAGCGGGGGCGGCGGGGGACCGGGCACAGATACGCAGTATTTT.

Judged by abundance, this clonotype is medium-sized. This rearrangement joins TRBV7-2 to TRBJ2-1; no firm D call. CDR3 length equals 13 residues. The V end was cut by 4 bases, the J end by 8 bases, with 12 bases between. Per germline, CDR1 SGHTA and CDR2 FQGNSA. CDR3: CASSSSRYDEQFF. Here the CDR3 DNA reads TGTGCCAGCAGCTCCTCTAGGTATGATGAGCAGTTCTTC.

The rearrangement links TRBV12-3 or TRBV12-4 to TRBJ2-5; D could derive from TRBD1 or TRBD2 (5 bases each). The J call may be mistaken, given a closer DNA end match to TRBJ2-7. CDR3 length: 14 amino acids. CDR3 DNA: TGTGCCAGCAGTTTAGAAAGGGACGTGGGCGAGCAGTACTTC. Its protein is CASSLERDVGEQYF.

This clonotype appeared a few times. The V and J genes are TRBV6-2 or TRBV6-3 and TRBJ2-3; tentatively, D is TRBD1 or TRBD2 (6 bases each). CDR1 and CDR2 from the germline V gene are MNHEY and SVGEGT. The CDR3 has 13 residues. Trimming stripped 7 bases from V and 1 base from J, with 9 bases between. The CDR3 here is CASMEGGTDTQYF. For the CDR3, the DNA is TGTGCCAGCATGGAGGGGGGCACAGATACGCAGTATTTT.

In its sample, this clonotype was seen a few times. The CDR3 DNA sequence: TGTGCCAGAAGCAAGGACAGGGGGCAGAACACTGAAGCTTTCTTT. This sequence encodes CARSKDRGQNTEAFF. The V and J genes are TRBV5-3 and TRBJ1-1; 11 bases line up with TRBD1. TRBV5-3 is identified as an open reading frame with a role that is uncertain. The CDR3 has 15 residues. The V segment lost 4 bases and the J segment 1 base; nucleotides outside the gene matches: 3.

This rearrangement joins TRBV29-1 to TRBJ2-7, with TRBD1 identical over 7 bases. Near its end, the DNA agrees better with TRBJ2-5, so the J call may be wrong. The CDR3 has 13 amino acids. CDR1 is SQVTM, CDR2 ANQGSEA, per germline. CDR3 residues: CSVEEGAGGTQYF. DNA of the CDR3: TGCAGCGTTGAAGAGGGGGCAGGGGGGACCCAGTACTTC.